What follows are 23 T cell receptor beta chains derived from one specimen sequenced in a study of cytotoxic CD8 clonotypes in ibrutinib-treated CLL. The protocol was immunoSEQ multiplex PCR, while the TCRdb copy is restricted to in-frame clones and leaves out a portion. The sample lists approximately 45,000 clones; around 73% were seen once. The sequencing here drew on PBMCs, taken after 12 months of ibrutinib treatment. These receptors came from a human donor with chronic lymphocytic leukemia.

The chain joins TRBV7-9 to TRBJ2-2; tentatively, D is TRBD2 (5 bases). This CDR3 comprises 15 residues. The germline V gene encodes CDR1 SEHNR and CDR2 FQNEAQ (reference sequence). The germline V and J ends were trimmed by 2 bases and 1 base, with 8 bases remaining between them. The CDR3 loop reads CASSLLGGNTGELFF. CDR3 nucleotides: TGTGCCAGCAGCTTATTAGGAGGGAACACCGGGGAGCTGTTTTTT.

The genes are TRBV5-6 and TRBJ2-5, with D possibly TRBD1 on 6 matching bases. The V and J ends lost 2 bases and 4 bases respectively, with 9 bases between them. This CDR3 region has 13 residues. Germline assignment: CDR1 SGHDT and CDR2 YYEEEE. CDR3 sequence reads: CASSFLDRETQYF. In nucleotides, the CDR3 is TGTGCCAGCAGCTTCTTGGACAGAGAGACCCAGTACTTC.

The rearrangement uses TRBV27 and TRBJ2-6; tentatively, D is TRBD1 or TRBD2 (5 bases each). The CDR3 spans 19 residues. Trimming cost V 1 base and J 0 bases, with 16 bases left between them. Germline CDR1 MNHEY, CDR2 SMNVEV (reference sequence). CDR3 residues: CASSLLGTYPSSGANVLTF. In DNA, the CDR3 is TGTGCCAGCAGTTTATTGGGGACCTATCCCTCCTCTGGGGCCAACGTCCTGACTTTC.

This clone was seen a single time. The V and J genes are TRBV10-3 and TRBJ1-6; D is unresolved. The length of the CDR3 is 14 residues. From germline, CDR1 is ENHRY and CDR2 SYGVKD. Trimming removed 6 bases at V and 7 bases at J, with 13 bases between. The CDR3 region is CAIRPNSSNSPLHF. The DNA for the CDR3 is TGTGCCATCAGGCCTAACAGTAGCAATTCACCCCTCCACTTT.

V usage is TRBV6-1 and J usage is TRBJ1-1; 10 nucleotides match TRBD1. This CDR3 spans 14 amino acids. Germline V CDR1 and CDR2: MNHNS, SASEGT. V lost 4 bases, J lost 4 bases, and 3 bases stayed unmatched. This CDR3 is CASSAWTGGTEAFF. CDR3 DNA sequence: TGTGCCAGCAGTGCGTGGACAGGGGGCACTGAAGCTTTCTTT.

The rearrangement links TRBV7-3 to TRBJ2-3, with 10 positions matching TRBD2. The CDR3 runs to 15 residues. Germline V gene sequence: CDR1 SGHTA, CDR2 FQGTGA. Losses at the gene ends were 6 bases for V and 2 bases for J; bases not matched to a gene: 5. CDR3 sequence (DNA): TGTGCCAGCAGTGAACTAGCGGGGCCCACAGATACGCAGTATTTT. Protein product: CASSELAGPTDTQYF.

This chain connects TRBV29-1 to TRBJ2-5; TRBD2 matches at 13 bases. Germline CDR1 reads SQVTM; CDR2 reads ANQGSEA. Trimming removed 6 bases from V and 4 bases from J; junction bases left unmatched: 8. CDR3 length: 15 amino acids. CDR3 amino acids: CSVTPGLAGLETQYF. CDR3 nucleotide sequence: TGCAGCGTGACCCCGGGACTAGCGGGGCTAGAGACCCAGTACTTC.

The V call is TRBV5-4, the J call TRBJ2-7; 9 positions agree with TRBD1. This CDR3 contains 15 residues. Germline V gene data show CDR1 as SGHNT and CDR2 as YYREEE (reference sequence). Trimming cost V 5 bases and J 3 bases; bases outside gene matches: 9. CDR3 protein: CASSYGTGRIYEQYF. The CDR3 nucleotides are TGTGCCAGCAGTTACGGGACAGGGAGAATCTACGAGCAGTACTTC. Looking up the rest from reference TRBV5-4 and TRBJ2-7 gives the full variable domain: ETGVTQSPTHLIKTRGQQVTLRCSSQSGHNTVSWYQQALGQGPQFIFQYYREEENGRGNFPPRFSGLQFPNYSSELNVNALELDDSALYLCASSYGTGRIYEQYFGPGTRLTVT.

The rearrangement links TRBV6-1 to TRBJ2-1; D possibly corresponds to TRBD2 (6 bases). The V end lost 7 bases, the J end lost 1 base, and 14 bases lay between the germline ends. Germline-derived CDR1 and CDR2 are MNHNS and SASEGT. The length of the CDR3 is 15 residues. CDR3 nucleotide sequence: TGTGCCAGCATCCTCAGGGAGGTGTCCTACAATGAGCAGTTCTTC. Amino acids: CASILREVSYNEQFF.

The V gene is TRBV9, the J gene TRBJ2-7, with D maybe TRBD2 (7 bases). The V gene lost 2 bases and the J gene lost 4 bases, with 13 bases spanning the gap. The CDR3 consists of 14 residues. Germline-derived CDR1 and CDR2 are SGDLS and YYNGEE. The CDR3 coding sequence is TGTGCCAGCAGCGTTGGGGGGGCGAATTACGAGCAGTACTTC. It is translated as CASSVGGANYEQYF.

The V and J genes are TRBV2 and TRBJ1-5; TRBD1 is a possible D gene (5 bases). V shed 8 bases and J shed 3 bases, with 8 bases lying between them. The CDR3 runs to 12 residues. Germline-derived CDR1 and CDR2 are SNHLY and FYNNEI. CDR3: CASRDLNQPQHF. The CDR3 DNA follows: TGTGCCAGCCGGGACCTCAATCAGCCCCAGCATTTT.

This sequence joins TRBV28 and TRBJ2-3; 8 bases map to TRBD1. The CDR3 is made up of 15 amino acids. The V gene's germline CDR1 is MDHEN and CDR2 SYDVKM. With V trimmed by 6 bases and J by 1 base, 6 bases remained unmatched. As DNA, the CDR3 is TGTGCCAGCAGGTATCCGGGACAGGGCACAGATACGCAGTATTTT. The encoded protein is CASRYPGQGTDTQYF. The entire variable domain, with the rest obtained from reference TRBV28 and TRBJ2-3, is as follows: DVKVTQSSRYLVKRTGEKVFLECVQDMDHENMFWYRQDPGLGLRLIYFSYDVKMKEKGDIPEGYSVSREKKERFSLILESASTNQTSMYLCASRYPGQGTDTQYFGPGTRLTVL.

There are a few counts of this clone. The chain is built from TRBV20-1 and TRBJ1-2; D call uncertain. The V end lost 4 bases, the J end lost 2 bases, and 5 bases lay between the germline ends. Per the germline V gene, CDR1 is DFQATT and CDR2 is SNEGSKA (reference sequence). The CDR3 length is 11 residues. CDR3 region: CSANANYGYTF. The CDR3 DNA reads as TGCAGTGCTAACGCAAACTATGGCTACACCTTC.

The V call is TRBV9, the J call TRBJ1-1, with 7 bases fitting TRBD1. This CDR3 is built from 14 residues. CDR1 is SGDLS and CDR2 is YYNGEE in the germline V gene. The junction had 8 bases not matched to a gene; V was cut back by 4 bases and J by 5 bases. CDR3: CASSMQGVDTEAFF. CDR3 nucleotides: TGTGCCAGCAGCATGCAGGGGGTTGATACTGAAGCTTTCTTT.

The genes are TRBV9 and TRBJ2-2; D not resolved. V was pared by 0 bases and J by 6 bases, with 9 bases between. The CDR3 extends over 14 amino acids. Germline CDR1 SGDLS, CDR2 YYNGEE. The CDR3 here is CASSVVQTSGELFF. The CDR3 DNA reads as TGTGCCAGCAGCGTAGTGCAGACCTCCGGGGAGCTGTTTTTT.

The genes are TRBV15 and TRBJ2-3; D assignment may be TRBD1 or TRBD2 (7 bases each). There are 15 residues in the CDR3. Trimming pared 6 bases from V and 1 base from J, leaving 14 bases between. In germline, CDR1 is LNHNV, CDR2 YYDKDF (reference sequence). CDR3 residues: CATRPGGGRTDTQYF. The CDR3 coding sequence is TGTGCCACCAGGCCAGGGGGGGGCCGCACAGATACGCAGTATTTT. Complete variable domain (other parts from reference TRBV15 and TRBJ2-3): DAMVIQNPRYQVTQFGKPVTLSCSQTLNHNVMYWYQQKSSQAPKLLFHYYDKDFNNEADTPDNFQSRRPNTSFCFLDIRSPGLGDTAMYLCATRPGGGRTDTQYFGPGTRLTVL.

This clone is a singleton in its sample. The V gene is TRBV9, the J gene TRBJ2-1; TRBD1 aligns across 8 bases. Germline CDR1 is SGDLS and CDR2 is YYNGEE. Germline trimming cut 3 bases from V and 7 bases from J; bases unmatched to any gene: 6. This CDR3 has 14 residues. CDR3 region: CASSASRGQNEQFF. The CDR3 coding sequence is TGTGCCAGCAGCGCTTCCAGGGGGCAGAATGAGCAGTTCTTC.

The chain uses TRBV6-5 and TRBJ2-4; D is unclear. The V and J ends lost 0 bases and 9 bases respectively, with 9 bases between them. Germline CDR1 MNHEY, CDR2 SVGAGI. This CDR3 comprises 13 residues. The CDR3 here is CASSYSISGIQYF. For the CDR3, the DNA is TGTGCCAGCAGTTACTCGATTTCCGGCATTCAGTACTTC.

This clone was found once. The chain uses TRBV13 and TRBJ2-5; possibly TRBD1 for D (5 bases). Germline V lookup: CDR1 PRHDT, CDR2 FYEKMQ (reference sequence). This CDR3 region has 16 residues. Trimming took 1 base from V and 5 from J, leaving 17 bases between them. CDR3 sequence: CASSLVAGYAAETQYF. Here the CDR3 DNA reads TGTGCCAGCAGCTTAGTGGCAGGGTACGCGGCGGAGACCCAGTACTTC. Using reference TRBV13 and TRBJ2-5 for the parts outside the CDR3, the full variable domain is AAGVIQSPRHLIKEKRETATLKCYPIPRHDTVYWYQQGPGQDPQFLISFYEKMQSDKGSIPDRFSAQQFSDYHSELNMSSLELGDSALYFCASSLVAGYAAETQYFGPGTRLLVL.

The V and J genes are TRBV27 and TRBJ2-3, with 10 bases fitting TRBD2. The CDR3 sequence is 17 residues long. CDR1 and CDR2 (germline): MNHEY, SMNVEV (reference sequence). The V segment lost 2 bases and the J segment 2 bases; nucleotides outside the gene matches: 7. The CDR3 region has the DNA TGTGCCAGCAGTTTACTCGTAGCGGGGGGATTCACAGATACGCAGTATTTT. Protein: CASSLLVAGGFTDTQYF.

This chain uses TRBV4-1 with TRBJ1-5; D unclear. The CDR3 length is 15 residues. The V end was cut by 1 base, the J end by 1 base, with 8 bases between. Germline V CDR1 and CDR2: MGHRA, YSYEKL. The DNA for the CDR3 is TGCGCCAGCAGCCAAGTCTTCCCGAGCAATCAGCCCCAGCATTTT. It yields the protein CASSQVFPSNQPQHF.

This clone was observed once. The chain joins TRBV4-2 to TRBJ2-7; possibly TRBD2 for D (5 bases). This CDR3 is 15 amino acids long. Trimming left V 4 bases short and J 2 bases short, with 15 bases between. Germline CDR1 and CDR2: LGHNA and YNFKEQ. The CDR3 nucleotides read TGTGCCAGCAGCCTCGTCCGGGCCGGGACCTACGAGCAGTACTTC. Amino acid sequence: CASSLVRAGTYEQYF.

The chain carries TRBV19 and TRBJ1-2; 9 bases agree with TRBD1. The CDR3 has 16 residues. Germline loops: CDR1 LNHDA, CDR2 SQIVND (reference sequence). J lost 8 bases, V lost 2 bases, and 12 bases had no gene match. The CDR3 protein is CASSIIPGQGIGGYTF. The CDR3 DNA is TGTGCCAGTAGTATAATACCGGGACAGGGTATTGGGGGCTACACCTTC.